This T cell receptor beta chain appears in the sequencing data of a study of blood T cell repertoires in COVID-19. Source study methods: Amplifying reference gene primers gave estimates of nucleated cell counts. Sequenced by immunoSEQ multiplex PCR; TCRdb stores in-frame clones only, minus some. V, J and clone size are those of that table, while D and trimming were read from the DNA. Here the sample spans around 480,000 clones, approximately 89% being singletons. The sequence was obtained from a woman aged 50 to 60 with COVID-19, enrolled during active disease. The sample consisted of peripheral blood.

Here the CDR3 reads CASSKRLAGDTDTQYF. CDR3 in DNA: TGTGCCAGCAGCAAAAGACTAGCGGGGGACACAGATACGCAGTATTTT. The rearrangement uses TRBV5-6 and TRBJ2-3; 12 nucleotides match TRBD2. The V gene's germline CDR1 is SGHDT and CDR2 YYEEEE. The CDR3 is 16 residues long. V gave up 4 bases and J gave up 2 bases; unmatched junction bases: 5.